These 13 T cell receptor beta chains came from one sample sequenced in a study of blood T cell repertoires in COVID-19 (dated by TCRdb to the early 2020s). The library was built by means of the immunoSEQ multiplex PCR assay. Imported from immuneACCESS, the table was reduced by TCRdb to in-frame sequences with V and J called. These copies leave out some clones; in studies compared against another copy, an unresolved V gene accounts for under half, and the cause of the remainder is not known. Here the sample has roughly 320,000 clones; roughly 85% occur a single time. Approximately 7.5% of the sample goes to the ten largest clones. The sample consisted of peripheral blood. The receptors shown here come from a human donor in a cohort sampled during active COVID-19.

The genes are TRBV19 and TRBJ1-2; 8 bases align to TRBD1. CDR3 size: 16 residues. V lost 2 bases and J lost 0; bases outside the gene matches: 5. Germline CDR1 and CDR2: LNHDA and SQIVND (reference sequence). CDR3 in DNA: TGTGCCAGTAGTATACGGGACAGGTCCACTAACTATGGCTACACCTTC. This codes for CASSIRDRSTNYGYTF. The entire variable domain, with the rest obtained from reference TRBV19 and TRBJ1-2, is as follows: DGGITQSPKYLFRKEGQNVTLSCEQNLNHDAMYWYRQDPGQGLRLIYYSQIVNDFQKGDIAEGYSVSREKKESFPLTVTSAQKNPTAFYLCASSIRDRSTNYGYTFGSGTRLTVV.

This chain links TRBV13 with TRBJ2-7; D gene uncertain. The CDR3 is made up of 12 amino acids. Germline loops: CDR1 PRHDT, CDR2 FYEKMQ (reference sequence). V was clipped by 6 bases and J by 0 bases, with 6 bases between them. The CDR3 reads CASSSSSYEQYF. CDR3 DNA: TGTGCCAGCAGTTCTTCCTCCTACGAGCAGTACTTC.

The V call is TRBV19, the J call TRBJ1-4; 7 bases align to TRBD1. Trimming cost V 1 base and J 0 bases; bases outside gene matches: 5. The CDR3 runs 17 residues. Germline CDR1 reads LNHDA; CDR2 reads SQIVND (reference sequence). CDR3 sequence: CASSIVNRGTTNEKLFF. The CDR3 DNA sequence: TGTGCCAGTAGTATAGTAAACAGGGGAACAACTAATGAAAAACTGTTTTTT.

The V gene is TRBV14, the J gene TRBJ2-6, with D unresolved. Trimming removed 4 bases at V and 4 bases at J, with 11 bases between. The CDR3 sequence is 15 residues long. Looked up from germline, CDR1 is SGHDN and CDR2 is FVKESK. The chain's CDR3 is CASSPPKPGANVLTF. CDR3 coding DNA: TGTGCCAGCAGCCCTCCCAAGCCCGGGGCCAACGTCCTGACTTTC.

V gene TRBV4-1 combines with J gene TRBJ1-5, with no clear D. The ends were cut back, 4 bases at V and 0 bases at J, with 10 bases in the middle. CDR3 length: 15 amino acids. From germline, CDR1 is MGHRA and CDR2 YSYEKL. The CDR3 DNA is TGCGCCAGCAGCCTCGCGGAAAATAGCAATCAGCCCCAGCATTTT. Its translation is CASSLAENSNQPQHF.

The chain carries TRBV27 and TRBJ1-1, with D possibly TRBD1 on 5 matching bases. Trimming left V 6 bases short and J 4 bases short, with 12 bases between. The CDR3 covers 13 residues. Germline CDR1 and CDR2: MNHEY and SMNVEV (reference sequence). The CDR3: CASSHRRPTEAFF. DNA of the CDR3: TGTGCCAGCAGCCACAGGAGACCCACTGAAGCTTTCTTT.

The V call is TRBV29-1, the J call TRBJ1-2, with 9 bases fitting TRBD1. After removal of 5 bases from V and 1 base from J, the junction contained 11 bases not matched to a gene. This CDR3 spans 16 amino acids. The germline CDR1 and CDR2 sequences are SQVTM and ANQGSEA. The DNA for the CDR3 is TGCAGCGTTTATACGGGACAGGGAGTAGTTAACTATGGCTACACCTTC. As protein: CSVYTGQGVVNYGYTF. Combining the CDR3 with reference TRBV29-1 and TRBJ1-2 gives the whole variable domain SAVISQKPSRDICQRGTSLTIQCQVDSQVTMMFWYRQQPGQSLTLIATANQGSEATYESGFVIDKFPISRPNLTFSTLTVSNMSPEDSSIYLCSVYTGQGVVNYGYTFGSGTRLTVV.

The chain has TRBV5-4 and TRBJ2-3; 7 nucleotides line up with TRBD2. With 2 bases clipped from V and 3 bases from J, the junction kept 15 bases outside the gene matches. The CDR3 runs 18 residues. CDR1 is SGHNT, CDR2 YYREEE, per germline (reference sequence). This CDR3 is CASSLPGTIDLGTDTQYF. CDR3 coding DNA: TGTGCCAGCAGCTTACCCGGGACTATAGATTTGGGTACAGATACGCAGTATTTT.

This rearrangement joins TRBV3-1 (or the pseudogene TRBV3-2) to TRBJ1-2, with D possibly being TRBD1 (5 bases). Germline V gene lookup returns CDR1 LGHDT and CDR2 YNNKEL (reference sequence). The CDR3 length is 13 residues. V was cut by 3 bases and J by 8 bases, with 13 bases left in between. The CDR3 DNA is TGTGCCAGCAGCCAGGAGGGGTACGGAGGCTACACCTTC. Encoded protein: CASSQEGYGGYTF.

The chain couples TRBV2 to TRBJ2-1; D uncertain. V gave up 6 bases and J gave up 9 bases, with 9 bases separating them. Germline V CDR1 and CDR2: SNHLY, FYNNEI. CDR3 length equals 11 residues. CDR3 DNA: TGTGCCAGCAGAGTAGCTGGTGAGCAGTTCTTC. It translates to CASRVAGEQFF. Supplemented by reference TRBV2 and TRBJ2-1, the full variable domain reads EPEVTQTPSHQVTQMGQEVILRCVPISNHLYFYWYRQILGQKVEFLVSFYNNEISEKSEIFDDQFSVERPDGSNFTLKIRSTKLEDSAMYFCASRVAGEQFFGPGTRLTVL.

This chain connects TRBV19 to TRBJ1-2; D remains unclear. The ends were cut back, 4 bases at V and 8 bases at J, with 11 bases in the middle. The CDR3 length is 12 residues. Germline loops: CDR1 LNHDA, CDR2 SQIVND (reference sequence). CDR3: CASSNKGGGYTF. DNA for the CDR3: TGTGCCAGTAGTAATAAGGGAGGAGGCTACACCTTC.

V and J are TRBV7-8 and TRBJ2-5, with 9 bases lining up with TRBD1. The CDR3 consists of 15 residues. With V trimmed by 4 bases and J by 5 bases, 8 bases remained unmatched. CDR1 SGHVS and CDR2 FQNEAQ come from the germline V gene. This CDR3 reads CASSSTYRGQETQYF. The CDR3 coding sequence is TGTGCCAGCAGCTCAACTTACAGGGGGCAGGAGACCCAGTACTTC.

The chain joins TRBV7-8 to TRBJ2-3, with 11 bases fitting TRBD2. The length of the CDR3 is 14 residues. Germline assignment: CDR1 SGHVS and CDR2 FQNEAQ. J gave up 5 bases and V 7 bases, and 5 bases lay outside the gene matches. The CDR3 loop reads CASTLTSGVDTQYF. CDR3 sequence (DNA): TGTGCCAGCACTTTGACTAGCGGGGTAGATACGCAGTATTTT.